This note documents a single TCR beta chain sequence. No antigen is known for it. The junction does not match germline at one end; this may be a read error. Nominal health characterized the donors when sampled, though unrecorded immune exposures were likely. Primers for the PCR totalled 60 Vbeta and 13 Jbeta. TCRdb's table, derived via immunoSEQ multiplex PCR, lists solely in-frame clones and lacks some. The sample holds around 99,000 clones, approximately 73% seen once. This entry is derived from a study of cytomegalovirus exposure and HLA in healthy donors. As for the study in general: Drawn from HLA-typed donors, tens of millions of unique TCRs were held in an early data release.

The CDR3 is 13 amino acids. In germline, CDR1 is MDHEN, CDR2 SYDVKM. Findings of the study overall: It was reportedly the case that the classifier diagnosed cytomegalovirus status with high specificity and sensitivity. With DRB1 most and HLA-C fewest, TCR association rates differed between HLA loci in a later analysis.

J is TRBJ2-4 and V is TRBV28, with D possibly TRBD1 on 6 matching bases. The receptor comes from a man in his thirties or forties in good health and CMV-seronegative. The sequencing input was PBMCs. CDR3 loop: CASSPTPGQLRDF. Here the CDR3 DNA reads TGTGCCAGCAGTCCCACCCCTGGACAGCTGCGGGACTTC.